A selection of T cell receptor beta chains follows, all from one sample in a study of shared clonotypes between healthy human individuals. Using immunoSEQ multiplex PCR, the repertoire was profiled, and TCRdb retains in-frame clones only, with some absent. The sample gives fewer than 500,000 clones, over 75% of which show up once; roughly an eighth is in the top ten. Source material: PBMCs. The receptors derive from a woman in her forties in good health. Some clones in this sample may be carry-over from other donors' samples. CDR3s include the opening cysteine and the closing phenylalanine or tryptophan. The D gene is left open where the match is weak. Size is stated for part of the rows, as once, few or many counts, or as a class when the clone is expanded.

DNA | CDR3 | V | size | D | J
TGTGCCAGTAGGACCGTAGCGGGAGCTGGTGAGCAGTACTTC | CASRTVAGAGEQYF | TRBV19 | - | TRBD2 | TRBJ2-7
TGTGCCAGCTCACCACCCGGCAATGAGCAGTTCTTC | CASSPPGNEQFF | TRBV18 | - | - | TRBJ2-1
TGTGCCAGCAGCTCCGGACAGGGGGCCAATCAGCCCCAGCATTTT | CASSSGQGANQPQHF | TRBV7-9 | once | TRBD1 | TRBJ1-5
TGTGCCAGCAGTCCCGACAGTTCTGGCTACACCTTC | CASSPDSSGYTF | TRBV5-4 | - | - | TRBJ1-2
TGTGCCAGCAGCTTGGACCAGGGGTACCAAGAGACCCAGTACTTC | CASSLDQGYQETQYF | TRBV5-4 | - | - | TRBJ2-5
TGTGCCAGCAGCGTGTATGGCGGGAGGAACACCGGGGAGCTGTTTTTT | CASSVYGGRNTGELFF | TRBV9 | - | TRBD2 | TRBJ2-2
TGTGCCAGCAGCCGTGGGGAGAATATGGGGGAGACCCAGTACTTC | CASSRGENMGETQYF | TRBV7-9 | - | - | TRBJ2-5
TGTGCCAGCTCACTACGGACAGGTAGCTCCTACAATGAGCAGTTCTTC | CASSLRTGSSYNEQFF | TRBV18 | - | TRBD1 | TRBJ2-1
TGTGCCAGCGAAAACAGGGGAAGGTCGACCGAGCAGTACTTC | CASENRGRSTEQYF | TRBV28 | - | TRBD1 | TRBJ2-7
TGTGCCATCAGTGAGCTAGCAGGAGATACGCAGTATTTT | CAISELAGDTQYF | TRBV10-3 | - | - | TRBJ2-3
TGTGCCAGCAGCTTGGACTCAGTTGGGACAGAAGACGAATACGAGCAGTACTTC | CASSLDSVGTEDEYEQYF | TRBV5-4 | - | TRBD1 | TRBJ2-7
TGTGCCAGCTCACCGACAGGGAGTAATAGCAATCAGCCCCAGCATTTT | CASSPTGSNSNQPQHF | TRBV18 | - | TRBD1 | TRBJ1-5
TGTGCCAGCAGTCCCGCCCTAGCGGTGGTCTACGAGCAGTACTTC | CASSPALAVVYEQYF | TRBV27 | - | TRBD2 | TRBJ2-7
TGCGCCAGCAGCTCTGACAGTGGGGCCAACGTCCTGACTTTC | CASSSDSGANVLTF | TRBV5-1 | - | - | TRBJ2-6
TGCAGCGTTGAGGGACTAGCGGGCAAATGGGGGGAGCTGTTTTTT | CSVEGLAGKWGELFF | TRBV29-1 | - | TRBD2 | TRBJ2-2
TGTGCCAGCAGGGATGGGGGATCAGGGGGATCTTTATACGAGCAGTACTTC | CASRDGGSGGSLYEQYF | TRBV2 | - | TRBD1 | TRBJ2-7
TGCGCCAGCAGCTCGGGGTGGGGACTAGCGGGAGAAAAATACTACGAGCAGTACTTC | CASSSGWGLAGEKYYEQYF | TRBV5-1 | - | TRBD2 | TRBJ2-7
TGTGCCAGCAGCCCTAGGGCATCAGATACGCAGTATTTT | CASSPRASDTQYF | TRBV7-6 | - | - | TRBJ2-3
TGCAGTGCCCGTGAGAAGGGTATAGAGCAGCCCCAGCATTTT | CSAREKGIEQPQHF | TRBV29-1 | - | - | TRBJ1-5
TGTGCCTGGAGCCCCACAGGGATTGTGGATACGCAGTATTTT | CAWSPTGIVDTQYF | TRBV30 | - | - | TRBJ2-3
TGTGCCAGCAGTTCGACGTGGGCGGGTGACTACGAGCAGTACTTC | CASSSTWAGDYEQYF | TRBV27 | once | - | TRBJ2-7
TGTGCCAGCAGTCCTGGGGTGGGGGGCCTTACCCACTACGAGCAGTACTTC | CASSPGVGGLTHYEQYF | TRBV9 | - | - | TRBJ2-7
TGTGCCAGCAACCTCAACTATGGCACAGATACGCAGTATTTT | CASNLNYGTDTQYF | TRBV2 | - | - | TRBJ2-3